This T cell receptor (beta chain) was identified during a study of cytomegalovirus exposure and HLA in healthy donors. The CDR3 has 15 amino acids. V was shortened by 0 bases and J by 4 bases, with 10 bases between the two germline ends. Germline V gene lookup returns CDR1 MNHEY and CDR2 SVGAGI. General study points: Researchers counted approximately 160 TCR beta chains as cytomegalovirus-associated. Subsequent analysis found a tendency for first-cohort TCR clusters to co-occur within the 110 or so validation repertoires.

Concerning this clone: Its antigen is not identified.

Measured with immunoSEQ multiplex PCR; TCRdb has only the in-frame clones, and not every one. The sample has more than 140,000 clones, about 89% seen once. Sequenced sample: PBMCs. J is TRBJ1-5 and V is TRBV6-5, with D possibly being TRBD1 (5 bases). The source is a woman aged 18-29 years in good health and CMV-seropositive. The CDR3 is CASSYSRQPNQPQHF. In DNA form, the CDR3 reads TGTGCCAGCAGTTACTCGAGACAGCCAAATCAGCCCCAGCATTTT.